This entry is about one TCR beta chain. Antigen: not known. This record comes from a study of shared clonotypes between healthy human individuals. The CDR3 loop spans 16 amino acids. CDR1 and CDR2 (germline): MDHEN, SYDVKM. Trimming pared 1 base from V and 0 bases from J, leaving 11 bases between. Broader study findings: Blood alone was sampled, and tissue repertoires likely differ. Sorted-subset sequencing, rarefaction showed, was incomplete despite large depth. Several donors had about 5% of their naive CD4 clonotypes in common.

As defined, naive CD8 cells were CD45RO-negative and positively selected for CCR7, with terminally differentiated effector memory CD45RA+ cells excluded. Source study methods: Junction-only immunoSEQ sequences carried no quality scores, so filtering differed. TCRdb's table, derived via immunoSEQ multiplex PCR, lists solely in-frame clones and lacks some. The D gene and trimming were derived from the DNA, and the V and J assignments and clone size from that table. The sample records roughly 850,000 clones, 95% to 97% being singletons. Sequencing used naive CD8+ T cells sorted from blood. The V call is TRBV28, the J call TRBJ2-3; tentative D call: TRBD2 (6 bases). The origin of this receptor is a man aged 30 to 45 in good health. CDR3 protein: CASSLSPSDSTDTQYF. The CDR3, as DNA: TGTGCCAGCAGTTTATCCCCTAGCGATAGCACAGATACGCAGTATTTT.